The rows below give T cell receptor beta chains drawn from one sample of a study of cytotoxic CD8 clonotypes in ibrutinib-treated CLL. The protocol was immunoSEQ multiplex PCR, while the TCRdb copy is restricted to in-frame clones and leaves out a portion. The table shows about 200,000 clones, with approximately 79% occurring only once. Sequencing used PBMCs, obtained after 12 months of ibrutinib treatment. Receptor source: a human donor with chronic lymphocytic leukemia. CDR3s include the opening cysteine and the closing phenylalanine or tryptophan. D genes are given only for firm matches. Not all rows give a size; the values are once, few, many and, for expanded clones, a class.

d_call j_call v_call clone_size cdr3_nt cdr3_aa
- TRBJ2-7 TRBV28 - TGTGCCAGCAGTTCGGCCAACTCACTAACCTACGAGCAGTACTTC CASSSANSLTYEQYF
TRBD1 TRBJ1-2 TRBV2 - TGTGCCAGCAGTGGACAGGGGGCGAACTATGGCTACACCTTC CASSGQGANYGYTF
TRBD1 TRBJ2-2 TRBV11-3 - TGTGCCAGCAGCTTGACAGGGGATACCGGGGAGCTGTTTTTT CASSLTGDTGELFF
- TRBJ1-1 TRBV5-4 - TGTGCCAGCAGCTTGGTCCAGGGAAGGAGCACTGAAGCTTTCTTT CASSLVQGRSTEAFF
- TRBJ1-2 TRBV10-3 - TGTGCCATCAGTGAGTCGGGGGACTATGGCTACACCTTC CAISESGDYGYTF
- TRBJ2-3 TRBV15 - TGTGCCACCAGCCCCAGGGATTTAGATACGCAGTATTTT CATSPRDLDTQYF
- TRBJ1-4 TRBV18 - TGTGCCAGCTCACCAGGGGGCGCTGGGAATGAAAAACTGTTTTTT CASSPGGAGNEKLFF
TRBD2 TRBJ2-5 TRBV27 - TGTGCCAGCAGGCTAGCGGTTCAAGAGACCCAGTACTTC CASRLAVQETQYF
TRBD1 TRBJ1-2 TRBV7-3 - TGTGCCAGCAGCCAGGACAGGGGGTCCGGCTACACCTTC CASSQDRGSGYTF
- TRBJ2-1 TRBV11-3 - TGTGCCAGCAGCACCCTGGGGTCCAATGAGCAGTTCTTC CASSTLGSNEQFF
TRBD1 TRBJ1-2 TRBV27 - TGTGCCAGCAGCCCCCTGGGTGGTGGGACAGGGAACTATGGCTACACCTTC CASSPLGGGTGNYGYTF
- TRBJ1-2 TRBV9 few TGTGCCAGCAGGGGGTCCCCCTATGGCTACACCTTC CASRGSPYGYTF
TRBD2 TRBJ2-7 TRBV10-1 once TGCGCCAGCAGTGAAGAGACTAGCGGGAGTTACGAGCAGTACTTC CASSEETSGSYEQYF
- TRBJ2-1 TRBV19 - TGTGCCAGTAGTATGGGTTACCTCGGGAATGAGCAGTTCTTC CASSMGYLGNEQFF
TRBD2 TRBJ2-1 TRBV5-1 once TGCGCCAGCAGCCTGCTAGCGGGAGAAGGGGAGCAGTTCTTC CASSLLAGEGEQFF
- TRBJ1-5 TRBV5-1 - TGCGCCACCTGTTGTGGACGCAATCAGCCCCAGCATTTT CATCCGRNQPQHF
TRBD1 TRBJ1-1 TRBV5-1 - TGCGCCAGCAGCTTGGAGGGACAGGGGCCAGGAACTGAAGCTTTCTTT CASSLEGQGPGTEAFF
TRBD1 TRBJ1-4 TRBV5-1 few TGCGCCAGCAGCTTCTTAGGACAGGGAGGTGAAAAACTGTTTTTT CASSFLGQGGEKLFF
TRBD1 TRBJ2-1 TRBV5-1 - TGCGCCAGCAGCTTGGTGGGACAGAGATTTAATGAGCAGTTCTTC CASSLVGQRFNEQFF
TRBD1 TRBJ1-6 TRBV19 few TGTGCCAGTAGTATCCGACGGGGACAGAGAAATTCACCCCTCCACTTT CASSIRRGQRNSPLHF
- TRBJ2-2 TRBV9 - TGTGCCAGCAGCGTATTTGGGGGGGCGACCAACACCGGGGAGCTGTTTTTT CASSVFGGATNTGELFF
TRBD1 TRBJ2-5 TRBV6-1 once TGTGCCAGCAGCCCCGGGACAGGCAAAGAGACCCAGTACTTC CASSPGTGKETQYF
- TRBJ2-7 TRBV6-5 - TGTGCCAGCAGTTACTCGAGGGGCGAGCAGTACTTC CASSYSRGEQYF
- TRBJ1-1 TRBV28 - TGTGCCAGCAGAGTGTTGGGGGGTGAAGCTTTCTTT CASRVLGGEAFF
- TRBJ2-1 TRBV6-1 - TGTGCCAGCGGCCCCTTCCAAGGCAATGAGCAGTTCTTC CASGPFQGNEQFF
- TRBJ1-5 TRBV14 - TGTGCCAGCAGCCCAGAGGGATCAGGGCCGGATCAGCCCCAGCATTTT CASSPEGSGPDQPQHF
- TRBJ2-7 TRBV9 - TGTGCCAGCAGCGGGGGCCGCGAGCAGTACTTC CASSGGREQYF
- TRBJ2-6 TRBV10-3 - TGTGCCATCAGTTCGACAGGCCTGTCTGGGGCCAACGTCCTGACTTTC CAISSTGLSGANVLTF
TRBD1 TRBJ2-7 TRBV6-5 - TGTGCCAGCAGCCAGGGACAGAACTCCTACGAGCAGTACTTC CASSQGQNSYEQYF
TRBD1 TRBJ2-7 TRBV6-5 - TGTGCCAGCAGTTACTTCGGGACAGGAGGCTACGAGCAGTACTTC CASSYFGTGGYEQYF
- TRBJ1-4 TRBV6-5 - TGTGCCAGCAGTTACTCAGTTGCAACTAATGAAAAACTGTTTTTT CASSYSVATNEKLFF
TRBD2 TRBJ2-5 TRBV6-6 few TGTGCCAGCAGTCAGACAACTAGCGGGAGTAGACAGACCCAGTACTTC CASSQTTSGSRQTQYF
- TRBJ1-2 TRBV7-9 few TGTGCCAGCCGCCGGGGGGCGCGGGTCGATGGCTACACCTTC CASRRGARVDGYTF
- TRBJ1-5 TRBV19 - TGTGCCAGTAGTAGTGGACAGACTAGCAATCAGCCCCAGCATTTT CASSSGQTSNQPQHF
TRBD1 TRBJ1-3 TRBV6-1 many TGTGCCAGCAGTGAAGTGGGGACAGGGAGCTCTGGAAACACCATATATTTT CASSEVGTGSSGNTIYF
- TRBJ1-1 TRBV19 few TGTGCCAGTAGTATCCCACCCTCGATGGACATGAACACTGAAGCTTTCTTT CASSIPPSMDMNTEAFF
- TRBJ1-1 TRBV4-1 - TGCGCCAGCAGCCAACAAAGGTGGGGCACTGAAGCTTTCTTT CASSQQRWGTEAFF
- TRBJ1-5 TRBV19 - TGTGCCAGTAGTATTAGGGCAGATAGCAATCAGCCCCAGCATTTT CASSIRADSNQPQHF
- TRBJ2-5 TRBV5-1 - TGCGCCAGCAGCTTGGAGGGGGACCAGTACTTC CASSLEGDQYF
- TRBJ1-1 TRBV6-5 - TGTGCCAGCAGTTACCTGCGGGCCGGGAACACTGAAGCTTTCTTT CASSYLRAGNTEAFF
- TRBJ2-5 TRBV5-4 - TGTGCCAGCAGCTTGGCGGGAACTGTAGTCGGGACCCAGTACTTC CASSLAGTVVGTQYF
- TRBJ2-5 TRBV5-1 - TGCGCCAGCAGCTTGTATGGTGGGAGCCAGGCGGAGACCCAGTACTTC CASSLYGGSQAETQYF
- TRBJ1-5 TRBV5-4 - TGTGCCAGCAGTTATTTCGGGGGGGATCAGCCCCAGCATTTT CASSYFGGDQPQHF
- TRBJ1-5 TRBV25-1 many TGTGCCAGCAGTGAAGGGGGGCCCGGGCGGCCCCAGCATTTT CASSEGGPGRPQHF
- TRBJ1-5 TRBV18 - TGTGCCAGCTCACCACGGACAGATCAGCCCCAGCATTTT CASSPRTDQPQHF
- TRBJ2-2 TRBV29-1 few TGCAGCGTTGGGGGATCCGGGGAGCTGTTTTTT CSVGGSGELFF
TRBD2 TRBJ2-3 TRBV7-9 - TGTGCCAGCAGCTTCGAAGCGGGAGTCGACACAGATACGCAGTATTTT CASSFEAGVDTDTQYF
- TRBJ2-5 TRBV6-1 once TGTGCCAGCAGTGGTTCCCCTTCGACAGGCGCGGGGGAGGAGCAGTACTTC CASSGSPSTGAGEEQYF
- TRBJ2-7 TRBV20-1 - TGCAGTGCCGTCTCCTACTACGAGCAGTACTTC CSAVSYYEQYF
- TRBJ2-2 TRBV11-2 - TGTGCCAGCAGCTTAGACAGGGTTGAGGAGCTGTTTTTT CASSLDRVEELFF
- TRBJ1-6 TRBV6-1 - TGTGCCAGCAGTGAAGTGCCAGAGAATTCACCCCTCCACTTT CASSEVPENSPLHF
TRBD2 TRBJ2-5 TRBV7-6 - TGTGCCAGCAGCTTAGCAGGGACTAGCGGGGGGGCTCGGGAGACCCAGTACTTC CASSLAGTSGGARETQYF